The source of this T cell receptor (beta chain) is a study of breast tumors, draining lymph nodes, adjacent tissues. This clonotype came up many times. In germline, CDR1 is LNHNV, CDR2 YYDKDF (reference sequence). This CDR3 region has 17 residues. V lost 1 base, J lost 1 base, and 14 bases lay in between. TCRdb reanalysed the multiplex PCR reads using MiXCR and keeps one entry per CDR3 protein. This sample has 84,000 or so distinct CDR3 sequences; more than 25% occur once, and the top ten carry 8% to 9%. The lymph nodes were axillary draining lymph nodes from breast cancer patients. The V gene is TRBV15, the J gene TRBJ2-4; D is ambiguous. This TCR was sampled from a female donor with breast cancer. Some clones in this sample may be carry-over from other donors' samples. Sequenced sample: axillary lymph node tissue. The CDR3 DNA is TGTGCCACCAGCAGAGTCAGTAGGCAGACGGCCAAAAACATTCAGTACTTC. Translated, it gives CATSRVSRQTAKNIQYF. Full variable domain (missing parts from reference TRBV15 and TRBJ2-4): DAMVIQNPRYQVTQFGKPVTLSCSQTLNHNVMYWYQQKSSQAPKLLFHYYDKDFNNEADTPDNFQSRRPNTSFCFLDIRSPGLGDTAMYLCATSRVSRQTAKNIQYFGAGTRLSVL.